This is a list of T cell receptor beta chains from one sample in a study of T-cell memory formation after mild COVID-19. Via MiXCR, TCRdb re-called the 5' RACE reads, giving one row per CDR3 protein. The sample has some 150,000 distinct CDR3 sequences, approximately 25% seen once. The sample was PBMCs or a T cell subset sorted from them (not recorded which). These receptor sequences come from an adult woman who had mild COVID-19 (a few samples of this study predate the infection). Cell type and time point are not known. CDR3s include the opening cysteine and the closing phenylalanine or tryptophan. Fields, in order: clone size, D gene, J gene, V gene, CDR3 DNA, CDR3 protein. D genes are given only for firm matches. Not all rows give a size; the values are once, few, many and, for expanded clones, a class.

>NA|NA|TRBJ1-1|TRBV7-3
TGTGCCAGCAGCTTAATCCGGCAGGAAATCTGGAAGACTGAAGCTTTCTTT
CASSLIRQEIWKTEAFF
>NA|TRBD2|TRBJ2-2|TRBV4-1
TGCGCCAGCGGCAGTGGGACTAGCGGGAGGATTGGGGACACCGGGGAGCTGTTTTTT
CASGSGTSGRIGDTGELFF
>NA|TRBD1|TRBJ2-5|TRBV9
TGTGCCAGCACCCGATCAGGGGGCACCGTAGGCGAGACCCAGTACTTC
CASTRSGGTVGETQYF
>few|TRBD2|TRBJ2-1|TRBV12-3/TRBV12-4
TGTGCCAGCAGACCCGGGACTAGCTACGATGAGCAGTTCTTC
CASRPGTSYDEQFF
>few|NA|TRBJ1-5|TRBV4-1
TGCGCCAGCAGCCAAGAAATGGTCTGGGGGGGCCAGCATTTT
CASSQEMVWGGQHF
>NA|NA|TRBJ2-7|TRBV7-9
TGTGCCAGCAGCTCCCGGGACGGTACCTACGAGCAGTACTTC
CASSSRDGTYEQYF
>few|NA|TRBJ2-1|TRBV11-1
TGTGCCAGCAGCGGGGCGTACAATGAGCAGTTCTTC
CASSGAYNEQFF
>NA|NA|TRBJ2-1|TRBV7-2
TGTGCCAGCAGCTCCATATCCTACAATGAGCAGTTCTTC
CASSSISYNEQFF
>NA|NA|TRBJ2-7|TRBV23-1
TGCGCCACCGGGGCCGTCTCCTACGAGCAGTACTTC
CATGAVSYEQYF
>few|TRBD2|TRBJ2-1|TRBV6-2/TRBV6-3
TGTGCCAGCAGTTACCCGGGACTAGCGGGAGGAATCTACAATGAGCAGTTCTTC
CASSYPGLAGGIYNEQFF
>few|NA|TRBJ2-7|TRBV4-2
TGTGCCAGCAGCCAGGTCCAGGGACTGCGCCACGAGCAGTACTTC
CASSQVQGLRHEQYF
>once|NA|TRBJ2-7|TRBV4-3
TGCGCCAGCAGCCAAGATCGAGCGGTAGCCTACGAGCAGTACTTC
CASSQDRAVAYEQYF
>NA|NA|TRBJ2-7|TRBV4-1
TGCGCCAGCAGCCCGAAGGGGACCTCCTACGAGCAGTACTTC
CASSPKGTSYEQYF
>few|TRBD1|TRBJ2-5|TRBV7-3
TGTGCCAGCAGCTTAGAGTGGACAGGGAGAGAGACCCAGTACTTC
CASSLEWTGRETQYF
>NA|NA|TRBJ1-2|TRBV29-1
TGCAGCGTTGAAGAAATGACCCTACATGGCTACACCTTC
CSVEEMTLHGYTF
>few|NA|TRBJ1-1|TRBV6-5
TGTGCCAGCAGTTACTCTCGGGGGAACACTGAAGCTTTCTTT
CASSYSRGNTEAFF
>NA|NA|TRBJ1-1|TRBV29-1
TGCAGCGTTGAAATCAGACTGAACACTGAAGCTTTCTTT
CSVEIRLNTEAFF
>NA|NA|TRBJ2-3|TRBV12-3/TRBV12-4
TGTGCCAGCAGCAAAGGGGTACTGAGCGGGAGCACAGATACGCAGTATTTT
CASSKGVLSGSTDTQYF
>NA|NA|TRBJ1-1|TRBV7-9
TGTGCCAGCAGCTTATATTCCGGGACTGAAGCTTTCTTT
CASSLYSGTEAFF
>NA|NA|TRBJ1-3|TRBV15
TGTGCCACCAGCGAGTCCTCTGGAAACACCATATATTTT
CATSESSGNTIYF
>few|NA|TRBJ2-7|TRBV12-3/TRBV12-4
TGTGCCAGCAGTAATGGCTACGAGCAGTACTTC
CASSNGYEQYF
>few|NA|TRBJ1-2|TRBV24-1
TGTGCCACCAGTGATTTGAAGGTATCCGGCTACACCTTC
CATSDLKVSGYTF
>few|NA|TRBJ1-1|TRBV20-1
TGCAGTGCCTCCGACAGTAGGATGAACACTGAAGCTTTCTTT
CSASDSRMNTEAFF
>NA|TRBD1|TRBJ1-2|TRBV20-1
TGCAGTGCTATCCGGACAGGCGATATCTCTTGGGGCTACACCTTC
CSAIRTGDISWGYTF